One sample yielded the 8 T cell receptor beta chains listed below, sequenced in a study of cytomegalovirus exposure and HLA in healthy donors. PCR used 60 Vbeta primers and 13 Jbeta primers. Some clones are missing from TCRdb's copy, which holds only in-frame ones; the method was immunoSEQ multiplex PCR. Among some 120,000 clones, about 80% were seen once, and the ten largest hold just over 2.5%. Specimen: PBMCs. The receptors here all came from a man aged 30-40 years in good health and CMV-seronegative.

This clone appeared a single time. CDR3: CASSIAASGTYEQYF. The CDR3 DNA sequence: TGTGCCAGTAGTATAGCGGCTAGCGGGACCTACGAGCAGTACTTC. This chain links TRBV19 with TRBJ2-7; 9 nucleotides line up with TRBD2. Losses at the gene ends were 1 base for V and 2 bases for J; bases not matched to a gene: 3. Germline values: CDR1 LNHDA, CDR2 SQIVND (reference sequence). The CDR3 contains 15 residues.

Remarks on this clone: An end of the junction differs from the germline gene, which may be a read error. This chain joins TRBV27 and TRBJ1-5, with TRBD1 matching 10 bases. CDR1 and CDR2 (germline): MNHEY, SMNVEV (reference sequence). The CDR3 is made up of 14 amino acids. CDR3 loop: CASSPGTGDQPQNF. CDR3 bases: TGTGCCAGCAGTCCTGGGACAGGGGATCAGCCCCAGAATTTT.

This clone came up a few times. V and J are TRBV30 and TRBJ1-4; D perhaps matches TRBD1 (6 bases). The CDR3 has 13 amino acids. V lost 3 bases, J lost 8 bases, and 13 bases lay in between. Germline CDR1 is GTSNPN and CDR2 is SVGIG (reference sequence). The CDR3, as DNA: TGTGCCTGGAGAGCAGGGGCCCGAGAAAAACTGTTTTTT. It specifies CAWRAGAREKLFF.

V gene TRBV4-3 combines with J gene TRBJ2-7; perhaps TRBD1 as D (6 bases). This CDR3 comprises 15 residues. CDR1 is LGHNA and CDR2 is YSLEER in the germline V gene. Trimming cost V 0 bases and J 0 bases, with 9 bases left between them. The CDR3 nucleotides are TGCGCCAGCAGCCAAGAAGGGGGTAGCTCCTACGAGCAGTACTTC. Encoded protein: CASSQEGGSSYEQYF.

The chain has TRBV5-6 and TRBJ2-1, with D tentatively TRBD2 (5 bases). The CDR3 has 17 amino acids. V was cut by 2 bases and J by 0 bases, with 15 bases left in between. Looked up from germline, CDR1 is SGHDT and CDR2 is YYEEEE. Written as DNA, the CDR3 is TGTGCCAGCAGCTTACTAGAAAGCGGTAGCTCCTACAATGAGCAGTTCTTC. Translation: CASSLLESGSSYNEQFF.

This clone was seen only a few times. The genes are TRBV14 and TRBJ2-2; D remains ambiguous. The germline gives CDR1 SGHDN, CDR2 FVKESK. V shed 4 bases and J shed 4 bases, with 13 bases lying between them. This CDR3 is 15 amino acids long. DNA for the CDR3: TGTGCCAGCAGCCGAGCGCCAAGAAGCACCGGGGAGCTGTTTTTT. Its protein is CASSRAPRSTGELFF.

Here the CDR3 DNA reads TGTGCCAGCAGCACCGGGACAGTACCCTCTGGAAACACCATATATTTT. Translated, it gives CASSTGTVPSGNTIYF. The rearrangement links TRBV7-9 to TRBJ1-3, with 7 bases lining up with TRBD1. J was trimmed by 0 bases and V by 5 bases; bases with no gene match: 7. Germline V gives CDR1 SEHNR, CDR2 FQNEAQ (reference sequence). There are 16 residues in the CDR3.

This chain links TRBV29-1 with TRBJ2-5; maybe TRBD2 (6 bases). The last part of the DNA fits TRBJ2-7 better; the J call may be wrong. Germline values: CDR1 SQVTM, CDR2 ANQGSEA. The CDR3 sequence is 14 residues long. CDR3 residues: CSVSGAENYYEQYF. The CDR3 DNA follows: TGCAGCGTTTCGGGAGCGGAGAACTACTACGAGCAGTACTTC.